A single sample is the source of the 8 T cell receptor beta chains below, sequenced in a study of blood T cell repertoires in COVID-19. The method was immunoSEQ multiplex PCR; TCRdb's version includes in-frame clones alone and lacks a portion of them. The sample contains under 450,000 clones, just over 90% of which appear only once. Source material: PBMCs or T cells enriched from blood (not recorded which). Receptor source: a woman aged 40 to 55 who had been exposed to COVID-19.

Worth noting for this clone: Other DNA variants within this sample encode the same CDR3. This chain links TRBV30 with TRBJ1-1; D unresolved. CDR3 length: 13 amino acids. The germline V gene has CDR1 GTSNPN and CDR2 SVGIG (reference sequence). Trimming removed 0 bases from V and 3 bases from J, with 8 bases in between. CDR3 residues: CAWSVGRDTEAFF. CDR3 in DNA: TGTGCCTGGAGTGTAGGGAGGGACACTGAAGCTTTCTTT.

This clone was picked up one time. The CDR3 spells CASSAISNNEQFF. As DNA, the CDR3 is TGTGCCAGCAGCGCCATTAGCAACAATGAGCAGTTCTTC. The chain employs TRBV9 and TRBJ2-1; no firm D call. The CDR3 is 13 residues long. Deletions cut 3 bases from V and 5 bases from J, with 9 bases between. Germline V gives CDR1 SGDLS, CDR2 YYNGEE.

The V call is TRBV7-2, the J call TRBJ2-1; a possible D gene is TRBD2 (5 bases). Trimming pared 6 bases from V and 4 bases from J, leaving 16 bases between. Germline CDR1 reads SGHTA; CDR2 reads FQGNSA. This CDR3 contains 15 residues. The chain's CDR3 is CASRPQLARYNEQFF. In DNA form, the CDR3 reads TGTGCCAGCAGACCTCAGTTAGCGAGGTACAATGAGCAGTTCTTC.

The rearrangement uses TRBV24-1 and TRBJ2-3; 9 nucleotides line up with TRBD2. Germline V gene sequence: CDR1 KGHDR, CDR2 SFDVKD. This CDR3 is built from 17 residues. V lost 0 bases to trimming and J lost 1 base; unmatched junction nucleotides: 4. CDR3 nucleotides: TGTGCCACCAGTGATTTGGTAGCGGGAGTTGGCACAGATACGCAGTATTTT. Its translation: CATSDLVAGVGTDTQYF.

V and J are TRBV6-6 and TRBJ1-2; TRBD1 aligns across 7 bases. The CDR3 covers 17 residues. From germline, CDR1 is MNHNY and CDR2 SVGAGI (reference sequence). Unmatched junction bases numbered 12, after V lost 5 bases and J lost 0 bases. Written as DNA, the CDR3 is TGTGCCAGCAGTCGCAACAGGGGCGCATCTTCTAACTATGGCTACACCTTC. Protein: CASSRNRGASSNYGYTF.

CDR3 DNA sequence: TGTGCCAGCAGCCTCTCAAGGGGGCTGGACGAGCAGTACTTC. It yields the protein CASSLSRGLDEQYF. The chain joins TRBV11-3 to TRBJ2-7; the match to TRBD1 covers 7 bases. The CDR3 extends over 14 amino acids. With 5 bases clipped from V and 5 bases from J, the junction kept 9 bases outside the gene matches. CDR1 SGHNT and CDR2 YENEEA come from the germline V gene.

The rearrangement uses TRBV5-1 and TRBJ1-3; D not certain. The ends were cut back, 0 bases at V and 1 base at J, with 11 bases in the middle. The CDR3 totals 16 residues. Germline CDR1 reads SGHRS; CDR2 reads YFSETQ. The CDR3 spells CASSLVGEGSGNTIYF. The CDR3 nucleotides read TGCGCCAGCAGCTTGGTGGGCGAGGGTTCTGGAAACACCATATATTTT.

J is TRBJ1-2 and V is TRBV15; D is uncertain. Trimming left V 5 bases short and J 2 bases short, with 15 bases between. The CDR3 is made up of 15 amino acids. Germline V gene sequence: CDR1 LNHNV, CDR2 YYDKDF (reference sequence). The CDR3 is CATSRVRGTNYGYTF. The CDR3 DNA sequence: TGTGCCACCAGCCGCGTCCGGGGTACCAACTATGGCTACACCTTC.